The clone carrying this TCR beta chain was seen ten or more times. Construction of the TCRbeta library involved unique molecular identifiers. TCRdb recomputed calls from the PCR reads with MiXCR, one row per CDR3 protein. The sample records around 600,000 distinct CDR3 sequences, about 15% being singletons. This sample is part of a study of T-cell reconstitution after alpha-beta-depleted transplantation in children. Sequencing was performed on PBMCs from the stem cell graft donor, taken from the stem cell graft. The TCR originated in a human donor who donated a stem cell graft to a child with acute myeloid leukemia.

The CDR3 coding sequence is TGCAGTGTAAGCCAACTGCTAGGCTCCTACAATGAGCAGTTCTTC. It specifies CSVSQLLGSYNEQFF. The chain couples TRBV20-1 to TRBJ2-1; D unresolved. This CDR3 is built from 15 residues. CDR1 is DFQATT, CDR2 SNEGSKA, per germline (reference sequence). Trimming left V 7 bases short and J 0 bases short, with 16 bases between.